The present TCR beta chain was sequenced within a study of T cells in Graves' hyperthyroidism and ophthalmopathy. Drawn at first hyperthyroidism diagnosis, the blood sample preceded any ophthalmopathy symptoms. Using RNA transcripts as the source, TCR beta CDR3 regions were amplified. The HTBI primer set drove a first-round RT-PCR of the TCR CDR3. TCRdb ran MiXCR on the multiplex PCR reads and lists one entry per CDR3 protein. The sample holds 600,000 to 850,000 distinct CDR3 sequences, around 19% seen once. The V and J ends lost 6 bases and 0 bases respectively, with 17 bases between them. Germline lookup yields CDR1 MGHDK and CDR2 SYGVNS. CDR3 length: 16 amino acids.

The source is a woman between 45 and 60 years old with Graves' hyperthyroidism that later progressed to Graves' ophthalmopathy. The V gene is TRBV25-1, the J gene TRBJ2-5; TRBD2 might be the D (6 bases). The specimen sequenced was blood. DNA of the CDR3: TGTGCCAGCAGAGGAGGGCCCGGACGGAACCAAGAGACCCAGTACTTC. Amino acid sequence: CASRGGPGRNQETQYF.